This T cell receptor beta chain emerged from a study of T cell repertoires in aging, cancer and after chemotherapy. Regarding the study as a whole: Compared with age-matched healthy donors, untreated hematological or solid cancer patients showed higher blood TCR clonality. In cancer patients, declining TCR diversity with age involved lost richness and lost evenness.

Peripheral blood genomic DNA, not sorted cells or RNA, was the template. Multiplex touch-down PCR with TRB-A/B primers amplified rearranged V-D-J TRB sequences. TCRdb itself ran the multiplex PCR reads through MiXCR, one entry per CDR3 protein. The sample includes more than 1,000 distinct CDR3 sequences, approximately 20% seen only once; the top ten take 65%. With regard to this clonotype: Its antigen is unidentified.

The CDR3 has 15 amino acids. Germline lookup yields CDR1 SQVTM and CDR2 ANQGSEA. V lost 6 bases to trimming and J lost 7 bases; unmatched junction nucleotides: 18. Sequencing was performed on blood. This sequence was found in a human donor with a solid tumor. This chain uses TRBV29-1 with TRBJ2-7, with 7 nucleotides matching TRBD2. CDR3 sequence reads: CSVVRLGGTPGEQYF. The CDR3, as DNA: TGCAGCGTCGTTCGGCTGGGGGGGACCCCCGGGGAGCAGTACTTC.